This T cell receptor (beta chain) emerged from a study of blood T cell repertoires in COVID-19. Whole-study context: Samples of COVID-19 (acute and convalescent) were obtained from the United States, Italy and Spain.

In the source study's methods: For nucleated cells, counts were estimated from reference gene primer amplification. Repertoires were generated with immunoSEQ multiplex PCR, while TCRdb's copy carries only in-frame clones and drops some. Clonal size and the V and J genes are those of that table, whereas D and trimming came from the DNA. The data show 150,000 to 200,000 clones, with 85% seen just once and roughly 3% held by the top ten. The V and J ends lost 3 bases and 3 bases respectively, with 8 bases between them. The germline V gene encodes CDR1 KGHSH and CDR2 LQKENI. The length of the CDR3 is 14 residues.

The chain couples TRBV18 to TRBJ1-4; D remains ambiguous. The receptor was isolated from a human donor with acute or convalescent COVID-19. The donor label of this sample is uncertain. The sample comprised peripheral blood. CDR3 DNA: TGTGCCAGCTCACCCCCTAGACCTAATGAAAAACTGTTTTTT. Its translation is CASSPPRPNEKLFF.